This T cell receptor (beta chain) comes out of a study of T cells expressing NK-cell markers. Points from the study as a whole: These clonotypes also led the CD3+CD56-NKG2C+ fraction in several donors.

Comments on this clonotype: The antigen is undetermined.

TCRdb re-called the 5' RACE reads, yielding one record per CDR3 amino acid sequence without DNA. This sample's table has almost 450,000 distinct CDR3 sequences. The material sequenced was blood T cells: a sorted CD56 or NKG2C T cell subset, CD4+ or CD8+ T cells, or bulk PBMC T cells (not recorded which). This clonotype was obtained from a woman between 18 and 69 years old in good health.

The CDR3 here is CSARVGSLTSSGNTIYF. The rearrangement joins TRBV20-1 to TRBJ1-3. Germline assignment: CDR1 DFQATT and CDR2 SNEGSKA (reference sequence). The CDR3 extends over 17 amino acids.